This section outlines one TCR beta chain sequence together with its context. A clone one base away is much larger, so this may be a read error. What was amplified from RNA transcripts were TCR beta CDR3 regions. First-round RT-PCR targeting the TCR CDR3 was performed with the HTBI primer set. One entry per CDR3 protein results from TCRdb running MiXCR on the multiplex PCR reads. The sample has about 610,000 distinct CDR3 sequences, around 46% seen once. This sample was taken from a study of T cells in Graves' hyperthyroidism and ophthalmopathy. Germline assignment: CDR1 LNHDA and CDR2 SQIVND (reference sequence). The J segment lost 7 bases and the V segment lost 7 bases, leaving 14 bases of the junction unmatched. CDR3 length equals 16 residues.

This chain uses TRBV19 with TRBJ1-4; 8 positions match TRBD1. The sequence was collected from a woman aged 18-29 years with Graves' hyperthyroidism. The sample comprised peripheral blood or thyroid tissue (not recorded which). The CDR3: CASMARGRGLVEKLFF. CDR3 coding DNA: TGTGCCAGTATGGCCCGGGGCAGGGGGCTTGTTGAAAAACTGTTTTTT.